The present T cell receptor (beta chain) was sequenced within a study of shared clonotypes between healthy human individuals (dated by TCRdb to the early 2020s). Regarding the study in general: A few men and two women, aged 18 to 49 years, made up the cohort. For each donor, three plates each were used for CD4 naive and CD4 memory, two plates were used for CD8 naive, and one plate was used for CD8 memory. To estimate repertoire size and how much clonotype sharing occurs between individuals, the study deeply sequenced the blood TCR repertoires of five healthy adults. To increase sequencing depth and limit assay-specific biases, different laboratories used diverse techniques to prepare libraries and sequence TCR repertoires. Leukapheresis yielded between about 0.9 and 9.5 billion PBMCs per donor.

CDR1 and CDR2, per the germline V gene, are SGHRS and YFSETQ. The CDR3, from cysteine to phenylalanine, totals 14 residues. Just CDR3 DNA is preserved here, 42 bases in frame from base 1. At the junction V is shortened by 6 bases and J by 3 bases, with 12 bases in between. The paper's findings and limits, for the study overall: The small number of donors limited the genetic and exposure-history diversity represented. Only blood was sampled, and tissue TCR repertoires likely differ from those in blood. Larger estimated clonotype richness was generally found for naive subsets than for memory subsets. Based on pairwise subsampling, the degree of clonotype sharing among donors was expected to be affected by sequencing depth. Compared with non-shared clonotypes, clonotypes shared by all four sorted-subset donors had higher generation probabilities. Incomplete sequencing was indicated by rarefaction of sorted-subset datasets, despite the large sequencing depth. When several donors were compared, the shared fraction of clonotypes was roughly 4.8% for naive CD4, 3.5% to 4% for naive CD8, roughly 2.5% for memory CD4, and 0.4% for memory CD8.

Using the deep immunoSEQ assay, multiplex PCR amplified TCR CDR3 regions from genomic DNA. For each cell subset, the extracted genomic DNA was distributed evenly across all wells of several immunoSEQ 96-well plates, and each plate served as one replicate. For sorted subsets, around 200 ng genomic DNA, equal to some 28,000 T cell genomes, was loaded into each replicate PCR. Purified libraries were quantified with a Qubit 3.0 fluorometer, sized on a Bioanalyzer 2100, and re-quantified with the KAPA Library Quantification kit. Every immunoSEQ 96-well plate was sequenced on a separate single-read 150-cycle Illumina NextSeq 550 flow cell. As for the authors' bioinformatics: Because the immunoSEQ output included only junctional sequences and no quality scores, the filtering could not be the same as the filtering used for full-length reads. To assign V/J genes and CDR3, sequences were annotated against IMGT germline references using PyIR, a Python wrapper for IgBLAST v1.9. Reads were removed for weak V/J assignments (E-value above 1e-6), missing CDR3, stop codons, out-of-frame junctions, or ambiguous translated residues. V3J clonotypes were defined by identical inferred V gene, J gene, and CDR3 amino acid sequence. The percentage overlap between two repertoires was calculated by dividing the number of shared unique clonotypes by the size of the smaller repertoire. Three approaches were used to assess repertoire richness: RTK rarefaction, the Chao1 estimator, and Recon v2.1 estimates of unobserved clonotypes. Generation probabilities were computed with OLGA for all TCRbeta clonotypes obtained by the gDNA method from a few donors. TCRdb took over this immuneACCESS table, retaining in-frame rearrangements with V and J assigned. Such tables are incomplete; in checked studies, under half of the missing clones stem from an unresolved V gene, and the remainder is unexplained. For V, J and clone size, that table is used; D and trimming come from the DNA. For this sample there are some 2.1 million clones; around 95% appear just once. More than 0.1% of the sample goes to the ten largest clones.

The donors were healthy, HIV-negative adults with no recently reported acute infections or vaccinations. Every donor was a Caucasian adult residing in Nashville, Tennessee, USA. CD4+ T cells were enriched by magnetic negative selection; naive cells were then positively selected on CD45RA, and the negative fraction formed the memory subset. Blood was obtained by leukapheresis, after which PBMCs were separated by Ficoll-Histopaque density gradient centrifugation and cryopreserved in liquid nitrogen vapor phase. Analytical flow cytometry was used to check the purity and quantity of every magnetically sorted T cell population. Each sorted fraction had its genomic DNA isolated and then quantified by UV absorbance on a Nanodrop 2000c. To note about this clone: Its antigen is not yet known. Base qualities are not recorded, but no much larger clone differs from it by a single base.

The TCR comes from a man between 18 and 29 years old in good health. The sample was naive CD4+ T cells sorted from blood. According to the study, the label for this sample's cell subset or site signals: CD45RA+ positively selected. In this chain, TRBV5-1 is recombined with TRBJ1-4; perhaps TRBD1 is the D gene, with 5 bases matching. The CDR3 protein sequence reads: CASTPGGANEKLFF. The nucleotides are TGCGCCAGCACCCCGGGGGGAGCTAATGAAAAACTGTTTTTT.